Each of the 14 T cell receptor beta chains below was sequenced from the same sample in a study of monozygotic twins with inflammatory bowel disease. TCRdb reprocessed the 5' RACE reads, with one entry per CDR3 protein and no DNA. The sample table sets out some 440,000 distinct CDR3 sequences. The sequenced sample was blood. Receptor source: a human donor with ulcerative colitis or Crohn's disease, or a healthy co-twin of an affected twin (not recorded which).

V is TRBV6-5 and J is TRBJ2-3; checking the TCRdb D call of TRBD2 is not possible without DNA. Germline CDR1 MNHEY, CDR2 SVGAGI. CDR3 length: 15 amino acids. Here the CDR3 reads CASSSELAGVNTQYF.

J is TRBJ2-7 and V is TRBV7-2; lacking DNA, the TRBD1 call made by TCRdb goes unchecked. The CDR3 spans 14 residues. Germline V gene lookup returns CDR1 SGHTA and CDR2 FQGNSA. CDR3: CASSFHPQGYEQYF.

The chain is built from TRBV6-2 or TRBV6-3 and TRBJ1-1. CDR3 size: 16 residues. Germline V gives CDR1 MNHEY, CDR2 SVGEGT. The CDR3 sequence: CASSYSSTQKNTEAFF.

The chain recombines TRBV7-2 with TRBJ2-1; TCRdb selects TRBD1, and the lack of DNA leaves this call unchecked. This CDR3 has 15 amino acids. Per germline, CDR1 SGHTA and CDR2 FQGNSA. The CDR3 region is CASSSRPGDYNEQFF.

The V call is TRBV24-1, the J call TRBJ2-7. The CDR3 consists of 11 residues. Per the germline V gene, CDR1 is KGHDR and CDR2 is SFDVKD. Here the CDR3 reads CATSDTYEQYF.

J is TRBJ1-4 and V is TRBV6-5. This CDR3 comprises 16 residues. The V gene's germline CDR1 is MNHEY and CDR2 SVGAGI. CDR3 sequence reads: CASSYSSPPTNEKLFF.

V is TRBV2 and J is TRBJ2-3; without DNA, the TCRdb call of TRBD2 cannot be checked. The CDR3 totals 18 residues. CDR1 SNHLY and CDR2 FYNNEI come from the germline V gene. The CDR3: CASNMVLRGTNGTDTQYF.

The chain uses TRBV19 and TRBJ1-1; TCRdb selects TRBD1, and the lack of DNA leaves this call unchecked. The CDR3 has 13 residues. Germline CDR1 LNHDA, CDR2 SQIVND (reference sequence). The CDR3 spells CASRDRANTEAFF.

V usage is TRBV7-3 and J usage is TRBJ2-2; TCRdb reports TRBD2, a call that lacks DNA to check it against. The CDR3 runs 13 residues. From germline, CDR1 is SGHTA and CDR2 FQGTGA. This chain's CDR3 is CASSYGPAGELFF.

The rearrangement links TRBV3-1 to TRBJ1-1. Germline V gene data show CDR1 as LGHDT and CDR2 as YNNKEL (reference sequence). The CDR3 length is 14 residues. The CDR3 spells CASSDRGASTEAFF.

The CDR3 here is CASSMGAGNQPQHF. The chain employs TRBV19 and TRBJ1-5; TCRdb proposes TRBD1, but this gene call is untestable without DNA. Per germline, CDR1 LNHDA and CDR2 SQIVND (reference sequence). This CDR3 has 14 amino acids.

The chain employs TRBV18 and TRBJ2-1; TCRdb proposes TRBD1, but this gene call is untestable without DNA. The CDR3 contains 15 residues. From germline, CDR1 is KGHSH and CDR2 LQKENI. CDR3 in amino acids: CASSPGVSGANEQFF.

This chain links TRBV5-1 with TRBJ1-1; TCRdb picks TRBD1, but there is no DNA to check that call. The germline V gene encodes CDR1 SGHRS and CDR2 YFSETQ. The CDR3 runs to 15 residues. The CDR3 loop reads CASSRRGGSDTEAFF.

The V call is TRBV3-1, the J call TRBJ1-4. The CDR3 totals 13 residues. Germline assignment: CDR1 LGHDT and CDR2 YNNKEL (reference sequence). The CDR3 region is CASSLSGSEKLFF.